These 25 T cell receptor beta chains were sequenced from one sample in a study of blood T cell repertoires in COVID-19. TCRdb's copy holds only in-frame clones and misses some; the assay was immunoSEQ multiplex PCR. The profile shows 250,000 to 300,000 clones, about 88% of them singletons. The sample taken for sequencing was PBMCs or T cells enriched from blood (not recorded which). The receptors here all came from an older woman in a cohort exposed to, infected with or recovered from COVID-19 (not recorded which).

This rearrangement joins TRBV4-3 to TRBJ1-1; 8 nucleotides match TRBD1. The CDR3 loop spans 14 amino acids. The J segment lost 4 bases and the V segment lost 2 bases, leaving 3 bases of the junction unmatched. Germline V gene lookup returns CDR1 LGHNA and CDR2 YSLEER. This chain's CDR3 is CASSQQGATTEAFF. DNA for the CDR3: TGCGCCAGCAGCCAACAGGGGGCTACCACTGAAGCTTTCTTT.

V and J are TRBV24-1 and TRBJ2-5, with 12 bases matching TRBD2. The trim removed 5 bases at V and 2 bases at J, leaving 8 bases unmatched. This CDR3 comprises 17 residues. Germline V gene data show CDR1 as KGHDR and CDR2 as SFDVKD. CDR3 bases: TGTGCCACCAGTGCCATGACTAGCGGGAGCCATCAAGAGACCCAGTACTTC. It codes for CATSAMTSGSHQETQYF.

This CDR3 reads CASNLQGPNTEAFF. CDR3 coding DNA: TGTGCCAGCAACCTACAGGGGCCGAACACTGAAGCTTTCTTT. The chain uses TRBV28 and TRBJ1-1; 7 bases align to TRBD1. The CDR3 is made up of 14 amino acids. Unmatched junction bases numbered 6, after V lost 7 bases and J lost 1 base. Germline-derived CDR1 and CDR2 are MDHEN and SYDVKM.

With regard to this clone: This sample includes further DNA sequences coding for the same CDR3. The rearrangement joins TRBV19 to TRBJ1-2, with a tentative D call TRBD1 (6 bases). Trimming removed 3 bases at V and 2 bases at J, with 7 bases between. CDR3 length: 13 residues. Germline V CDR1 and CDR2: LNHDA, SQIVND (reference sequence). The CDR3 spells CASSITGNYGYTF. In nucleotides, the CDR3 is TGTGCCAGTAGTATTACAGGGAACTATGGCTACACCTTC.

The genes are TRBV5-6 and TRBJ1-1, with TRBD1 identical over 8 bases. Per germline, CDR1 SGHDT and CDR2 YYEEEE. The CDR3 length is 19 residues. Trimming removed 3 bases from V and 0 bases from J; junction bases left unmatched: 16. The DNA of the CDR3 is TGTGCCAGCAGCTCCGAAATCAGGACAGGGATTCGTATGAACACTGAAGCTTTCTTT. This sequence encodes CASSSEIRTGIRMNTEAFF.

On this clone itself: Sequence at one end of the junction differs from germline and may be a read error. V and J are TRBV4-1 and TRBJ1-1; D not certain. The CDR3 runs to 16 residues. Germline values: CDR1 MGHRA, CDR2 YSYEKL. CDR3 sequence (DNA): TGCGCCAGCAGCCAAGATGATGCCATGCGTAGCCCTGGGAGGGTTTTT. Protein: CASSQDDAMRSPGRVF.

This clone was observed a handful of times. The V and J genes are TRBV6-4 and TRBJ2-1; possibly TRBD1 for D (5 bases). CDR1 MRHNA and CDR2 SNTAGT come from the germline V gene. Between the trimmed V and J ends, which lost 5 bases and 6 bases, there was a span of 17 bases. The length of the CDR3 is 15 residues. The CDR3 coding sequence is TGTGCCAGCAGTCCAGGGATGTCCCCTTCCAATGAGCAGTTCTTC. As protein: CASSPGMSPSNEQFF.

The chain employs TRBV5-5 and TRBJ1-1; 12 nucleotides agree with TRBD1. V lost 4 bases to trimming and J lost 8 bases; unmatched junction nucleotides: 9. Germline CDR1 SGHKS, CDR2 YYEKEE (reference sequence). The length of the CDR3 is 15 residues. CDR3: CASSTGQGAWSEAFF. The CDR3 bases are TGTGCCAGCAGCACGGGACAGGGGGCTTGGAGCGAAGCTTTCTTT.

V and J are TRBV24-1 and TRBJ2-3, with D maybe TRBD1 (5 bases). V lost 4 bases, J lost 5 bases, and 21 bases lay in between. This CDR3 spans 17 amino acids. Germline V gene data show CDR1 as KGHDR and CDR2 as SFDVKD. As DNA, the CDR3 is TGTGCCACCAGTGACCCAGGCAGGGTGGGCTTTAAAGATACGCAGTATTTT. Amino acid sequence: CATSDPGRVGFKDTQYF.

The rearrangement joins TRBV3-1 (or the pseudogene TRBV3-2) to TRBJ2-7; TRBD2 is a possible D gene (5 bases). The germline V gene encodes CDR1 LGHDT and CDR2 YNNKEL (reference sequence). Trimming cost V 4 bases and J 2 bases, with 18 bases left between them. The CDR3 is 16 residues long. CDR3 in amino acids: CASSLDRTRPPYEQYF. The CDR3 DNA follows: TGTGCCAGCAGCCTAGATCGGACTCGTCCTCCCTACGAGCAGTACTTC.

The genes are TRBV6-5 and TRBJ1-2, with TRBD1 matching over 7 bases. This CDR3 contains 14 residues. Germline CDR1 MNHEY, CDR2 SVGAGI. V lost 5 bases, J lost 2 bases, and 5 bases stayed unmatched. Written as DNA, the CDR3 is TGTGCCAGCAGTACAGGGGTGGGAAACTATGGCTACACCTTC. Its translation is CASSTGVGNYGYTF.

This sequence joins TRBV28 and TRBJ1-2; 10 nucleotides line up with TRBD1. The CDR3 contains 14 residues. Trimming took 8 bases from V and 5 from J; bases not matched to a gene: 8. CDR1 is MDHEN, CDR2 SYDVKM, per germline. This chain's CDR3 is CASRDRGVGYGYTF. The CDR3 nucleotides are TGTGCCAGCCGGGACAGGGGTGTGGGGTATGGCTACACCTTC.

This clone was recorded a few times. The chain recombines TRBV9 with TRBJ1-4, with TRBD1 matching over 7 bases. There are 15 residues in the CDR3. CDR1 is SGDLS and CDR2 is YYNGEE in the germline V gene. After removal of 4 bases from V and 4 bases from J, the junction contained 7 bases not matched to a gene. The CDR3 DNA sequence: TGTGCCAGCAGCCCCCGACAGGGAGGTAATGAAAAACTGTTTTTT. Encoded protein: CASSPRQGGNEKLFF.

This chain links TRBV5-4 with TRBJ1-4; D might be TRBD1 (6 bases). The CDR3 spans 13 residues. Trimming cost V 0 bases and J 7 bases, with 7 bases left between them. Germline V gene data show CDR1 as SGHNT and CDR2 as YYREEE (reference sequence). The CDR3, as DNA: TGTGCCAGCAGCTTGGACAGGGCTGAAAAACTGTTTTTT. This codes for CASSLDRAEKLFF.

The CDR3 loop reads CASSPTSGKGNEQFF. DNA of the CDR3: TGTGCCAGCAGCCCGACTAGCGGGAAAGGAAATGAGCAGTTCTTC. This chain connects TRBV6-4 to TRBJ2-1, with TRBD2 matching 11 bases. With V trimmed by 6 bases and J by 7 bases, 8 bases remained unmatched. This CDR3 contains 15 residues. The germline CDR1 and CDR2 sequences are MRHNA and SNTAGT.

This chain connects TRBV19 to TRBJ1-1; D possibly corresponds to TRBD1 (6 bases). V dropped 5 bases and J dropped 1 base, with 17 bases sitting between them. The CDR3 is made up of 16 amino acids. Germline V lookup: CDR1 LNHDA, CDR2 SQIVND (reference sequence). The CDR3 region has the DNA TGTGCCAGTAGTCCCACGGACAGAACGCCGAACACTGAAGCTTTCTTT. This gives the protein CASSPTDRTPNTEAFF.

DNA of the CDR3: TGTGCCAGTAGTATGGCTCTCACCCATAACTATGGCTACACCTTC. Amino acids: CASSMALTHNYGYTF. The rearrangement uses TRBV19 and TRBJ1-2; D ambiguous. V dropped 3 bases and J dropped 1 base, with 12 bases sitting between them. Germline V gene sequence: CDR1 LNHDA, CDR2 SQIVND (reference sequence). The CDR3 length is 15 residues.

This chain connects TRBV7-8 to TRBJ2-1; D might be TRBD2 (5 bases). Per the germline V gene, CDR1 is SGHVS and CDR2 is FQNEAQ. V was trimmed by 1 base and J by 7 bases, leaving 14 bases between them. CDR3 length equals 15 residues. The CDR3 region has the DNA TGTGCCAGCAGCTTAGTCGTGGGAGTGGGAAATGAGCAGTTCTTC. Its translation: CASSLVVGVGNEQFF.

This chain connects TRBV28 to TRBJ1-1, with D perhaps matching TRBD1 (5 bases). V was shortened by 6 bases and J by 1 base, with 12 bases between the two germline ends. There are 14 residues in the CDR3. Germline V lookup: CDR1 MDHEN, CDR2 SYDVKM. The CDR3 bases are TGTGCCAGCAGCTCCGGGGGTAGGAACACTGAAGCTTTCTTT. Translation gives CASSSGGRNTEAFF.

The V gene is TRBV28, the J gene TRBJ2-7, with 12 bases matching TRBD2. This CDR3 is built from 17 residues. Germline V lookup: CDR1 MDHEN, CDR2 SYDVKM. With 6 bases clipped from V and 3 bases from J, the junction kept 12 bases outside the gene matches. The CDR3 loop is CASSRPGTSGFIYEQYF. The CDR3 DNA sequence: TGTGCCAGCAGCCGACCCGGGACTAGCGGGTTTATCTACGAGCAGTACTTC.

This clone was recorded only once. The V call is TRBV10-1, the J call TRBJ2-3; 7 bases fit TRBD1. Germline lookup yields CDR1 WNHNN and CDR2 SYGVQD (reference sequence). The CDR3 spans 15 residues. J lost 2 bases, V lost 2 bases, and 4 bases had no gene match. The CDR3 protein is CASSERTGVTDTQYF. CDR3 nucleotides: TGCGCCAGCAGTGAGAGAACAGGGGTCACAGATACGCAGTATTTT.

The chain is built from TRBV28 and TRBJ1-2; no reliable D call. The V gene's germline CDR1 is MDHEN and CDR2 SYDVKM. CDR3 length equals 13 residues. The ends were cut back, 10 bases at V and 7 bases at J, with 19 bases in the middle. CDR3 protein: CATLTGSPAGYTF. CDR3 in DNA: TGTGCCACCCTCACCGGGTCCCCTGCTGGCTACACCTTC.

The gene calls are TRBV5-1 and TRBJ2-2; TRBD1 agrees at 8 bases. Germline values: CDR1 SGHRS, CDR2 YFSETQ. The CDR3 sequence is 15 residues long. Trimming at V came to 3 bases and at J to 1 base, leaving 2 bases not matched to a gene. This chain's CDR3 is CASSSGTGNTGELFF. CDR3 coding DNA: TGCGCCAGCAGCTCCGGGACAGGGAACACCGGGGAGCTGTTTTTT.

The chain has TRBV11-2 and TRBJ2-1; D not certain. V was clipped by 3 bases and J by 0 bases, with 12 bases between them. The V gene's germline CDR1 is SGHAT and CDR2 FQNNGV. The CDR3 totals 16 residues. The chain's CDR3 is CASSFEGVSSYNEQFF. CDR3 coding DNA: TGTGCCAGCAGCTTTGAAGGAGTAAGCTCCTACAATGAGCAGTTCTTC.

The rearrangement uses TRBV18 and TRBJ2-3; D may be TRBD1 (5 bases). CDR1 is KGHSH and CDR2 is LQKENI in the germline V gene. CDR3 length: 14 amino acids. Trimming stripped 2 bases from V and 5 bases from J, with 11 bases between. The CDR3 spells CASSPDSAKDTQYF. CDR3 sequence (DNA): TGTGCCAGCTCACCAGACAGCGCGAAAGATACGCAGTATTTT.